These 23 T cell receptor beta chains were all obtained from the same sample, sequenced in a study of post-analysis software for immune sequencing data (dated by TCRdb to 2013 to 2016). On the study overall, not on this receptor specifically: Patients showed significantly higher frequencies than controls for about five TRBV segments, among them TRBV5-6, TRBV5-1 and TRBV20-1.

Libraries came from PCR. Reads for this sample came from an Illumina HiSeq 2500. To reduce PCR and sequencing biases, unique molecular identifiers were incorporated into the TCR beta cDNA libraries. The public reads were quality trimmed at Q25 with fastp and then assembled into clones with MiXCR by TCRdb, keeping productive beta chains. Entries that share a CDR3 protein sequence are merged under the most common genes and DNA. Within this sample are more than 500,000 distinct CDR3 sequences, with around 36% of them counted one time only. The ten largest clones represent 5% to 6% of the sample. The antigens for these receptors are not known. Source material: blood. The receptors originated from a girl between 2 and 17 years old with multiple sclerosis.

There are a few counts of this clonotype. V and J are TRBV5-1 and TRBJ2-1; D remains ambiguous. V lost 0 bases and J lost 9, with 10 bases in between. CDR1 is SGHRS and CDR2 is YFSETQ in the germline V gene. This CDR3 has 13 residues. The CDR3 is CASSLAGPLEQFF. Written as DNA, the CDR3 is TGCGCCAGCAGCTTGGCCGGTCCTCTTGAGCAGTTCTTC.

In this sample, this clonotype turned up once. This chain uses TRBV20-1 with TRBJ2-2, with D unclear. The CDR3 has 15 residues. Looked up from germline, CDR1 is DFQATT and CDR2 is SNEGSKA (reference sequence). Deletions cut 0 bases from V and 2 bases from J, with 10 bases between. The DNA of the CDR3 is TGCAGTGCTAGAGATCCCTCTACCAACACCGGGGAGCTGTTTTTT. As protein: CSARDPSTNTGELFF.

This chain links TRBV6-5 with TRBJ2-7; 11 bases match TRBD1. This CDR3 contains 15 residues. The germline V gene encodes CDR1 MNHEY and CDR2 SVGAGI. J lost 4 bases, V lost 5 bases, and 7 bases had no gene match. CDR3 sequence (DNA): TGTGCCAGCAGTACCTCGCGGGACAGGGGGTACGAGCAGTACTTC. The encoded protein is CASSTSRDRGYEQYF.

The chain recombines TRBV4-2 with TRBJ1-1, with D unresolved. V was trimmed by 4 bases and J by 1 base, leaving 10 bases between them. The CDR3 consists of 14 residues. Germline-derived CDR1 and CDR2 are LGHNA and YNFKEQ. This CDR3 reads CASSRRGENTEAFF. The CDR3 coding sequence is TGTGCCAGCAGCCGCCGCGGGGAGAACACTGAAGCTTTCTTT.

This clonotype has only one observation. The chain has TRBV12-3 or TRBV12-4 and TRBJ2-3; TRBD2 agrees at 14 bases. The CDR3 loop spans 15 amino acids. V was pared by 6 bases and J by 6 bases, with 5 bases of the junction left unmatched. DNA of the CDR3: TGTGCCAGCAGCAGGACTAGCGGGGGGCGGGATACGCAGTATTTT. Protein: CASSRTSGGRDTQYF.

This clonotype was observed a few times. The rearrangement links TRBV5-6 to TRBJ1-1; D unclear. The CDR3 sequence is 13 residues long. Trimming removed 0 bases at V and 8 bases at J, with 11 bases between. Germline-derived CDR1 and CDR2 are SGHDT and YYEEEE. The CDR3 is CASSLVGLEEAFF. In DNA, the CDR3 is TGTGCCAGCAGCTTGGTAGGGTTGGAGGAAGCTTTCTTT. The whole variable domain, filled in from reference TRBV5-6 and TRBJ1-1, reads DAGVTQSPTHLIKTRGQQVTLRCSPKSGHDTVSWYQQALGQGPQFIFQYYEEEERQRGNFPDRFSGHQFPNYSSELNVNALLLGDSALYLCASSLVGLEEAFFGQGTRLTVV.

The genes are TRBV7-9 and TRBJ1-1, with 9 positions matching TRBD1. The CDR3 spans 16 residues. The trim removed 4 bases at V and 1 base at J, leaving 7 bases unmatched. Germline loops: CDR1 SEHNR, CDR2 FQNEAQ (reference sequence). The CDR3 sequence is CASSSGTGFPNTEAFF. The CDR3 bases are TGTGCCAGCAGCTCCGGGACAGGGTTCCCGAACACTGAAGCTTTCTTT. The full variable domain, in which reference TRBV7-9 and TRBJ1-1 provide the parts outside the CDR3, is DTGVSQNPRHKITKRGQNVTFRCDPISEHNRLYWYRQTLGQGPEFLTYFQNEAQLEKSRLLSDRFSAERPKGSFSTLEIQRTEQGDSAMYLCASSSGTGFPNTEAFFGQGTRLTVV.

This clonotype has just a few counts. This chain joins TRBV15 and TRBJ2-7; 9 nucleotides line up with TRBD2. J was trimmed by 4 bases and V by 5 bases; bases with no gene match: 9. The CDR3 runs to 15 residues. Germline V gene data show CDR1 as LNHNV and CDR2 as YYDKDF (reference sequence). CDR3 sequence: CATSGNSGGLYEQYF. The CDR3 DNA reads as TGTGCCACCAGCGGGAACAGCGGGGGGTTGTACGAGCAGTACTTC.

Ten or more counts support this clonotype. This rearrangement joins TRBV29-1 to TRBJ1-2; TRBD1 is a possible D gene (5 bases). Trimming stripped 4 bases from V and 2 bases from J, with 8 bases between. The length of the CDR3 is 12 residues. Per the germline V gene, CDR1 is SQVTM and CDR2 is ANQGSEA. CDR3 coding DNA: TGCAGCGTTGGGGGCCCCAACTATGGCTACACCTTC. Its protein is CSVGGPNYGYTF.

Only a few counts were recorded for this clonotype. CDR3 bases: TGCGCCAGCAGCACGGGGGCAGGACTTGCTGGCTACACCTTC. Protein: CASSTGAGLAGYTF. The gene calls are TRBV5-1 and TRBJ1-2; a weak D match, TRBD1 (6 bases). Germline V gene sequence: CDR1 SGHRS, CDR2 YFSETQ. This CDR3 is built from 14 residues. Trimming removed 4 bases from V and 7 bases from J, with 17 bases in between.

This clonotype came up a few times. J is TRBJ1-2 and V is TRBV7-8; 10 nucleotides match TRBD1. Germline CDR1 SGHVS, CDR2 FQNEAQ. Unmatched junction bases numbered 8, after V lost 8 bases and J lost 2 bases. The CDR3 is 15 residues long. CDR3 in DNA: TGTGCCAGCGATGACAGGGGGCGTAGGAACTATGGCTACACCTTC. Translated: CASDDRGRRNYGYTF.

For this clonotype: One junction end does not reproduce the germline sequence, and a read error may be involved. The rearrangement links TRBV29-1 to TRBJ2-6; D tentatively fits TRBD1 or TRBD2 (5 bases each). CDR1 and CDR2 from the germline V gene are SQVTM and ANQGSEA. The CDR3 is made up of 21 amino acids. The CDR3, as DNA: TGCAGCGTTGCCGGGACCGCCGACGCACGGACGCCTCACTCTGGGGCCGACGTCCTGACTTTC. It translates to CSVAGTADARTPHSGADVLTF.

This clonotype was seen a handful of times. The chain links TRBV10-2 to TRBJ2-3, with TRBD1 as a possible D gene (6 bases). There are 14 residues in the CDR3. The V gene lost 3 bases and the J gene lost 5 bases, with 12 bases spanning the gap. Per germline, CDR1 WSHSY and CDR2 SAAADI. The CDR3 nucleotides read TGCGCCAGCAGTGATGGGGGCCAGGGAGATACGCAGTATTTT. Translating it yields CASSDGGQGDTQYF.

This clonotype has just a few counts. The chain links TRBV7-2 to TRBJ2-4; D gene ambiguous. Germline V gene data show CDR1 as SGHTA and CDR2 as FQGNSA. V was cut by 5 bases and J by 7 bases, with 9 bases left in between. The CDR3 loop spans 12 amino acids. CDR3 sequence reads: CASSQFGNIQYF. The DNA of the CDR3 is TGTGCCAGCAGCCAGTTCGGGAACATTCAGTACTTC.

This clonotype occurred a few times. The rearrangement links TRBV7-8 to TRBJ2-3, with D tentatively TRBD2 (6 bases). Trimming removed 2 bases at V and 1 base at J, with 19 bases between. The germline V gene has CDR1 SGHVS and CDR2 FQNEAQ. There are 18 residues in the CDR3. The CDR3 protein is CASSLRDLGEEGTDTQYF. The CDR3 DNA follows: TGTGCCAGCAGCTTAAGGGACCTGGGGGAGGAGGGCACAGATACGCAGTATTTT.

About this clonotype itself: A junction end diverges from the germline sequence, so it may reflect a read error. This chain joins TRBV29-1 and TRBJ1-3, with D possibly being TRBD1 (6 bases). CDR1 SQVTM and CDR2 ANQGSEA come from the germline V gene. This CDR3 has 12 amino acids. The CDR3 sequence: CSVGTSGSTIYF. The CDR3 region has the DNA TGCAGCGTAGGGACATCTGGAAGCACCATATATTTT.

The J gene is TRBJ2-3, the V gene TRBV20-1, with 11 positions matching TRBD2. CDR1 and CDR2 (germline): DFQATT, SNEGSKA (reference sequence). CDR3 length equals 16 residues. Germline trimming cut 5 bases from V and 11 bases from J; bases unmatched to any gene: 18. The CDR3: CSASSWGLAAAGGQYF. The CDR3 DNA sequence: TGCAGTGCTTCCAGTTGGGGACTAGCGGCGGCCGGGGGGCAGTATTTT.

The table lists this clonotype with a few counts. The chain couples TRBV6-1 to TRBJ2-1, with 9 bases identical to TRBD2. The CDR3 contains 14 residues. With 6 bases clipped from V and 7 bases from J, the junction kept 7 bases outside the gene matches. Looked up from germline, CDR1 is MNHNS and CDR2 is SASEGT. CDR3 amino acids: CASSYGSGGNEQFF. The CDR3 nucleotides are TGTGCCAGCAGCTACGGCAGCGGGGGGAATGAGCAGTTCTTC.

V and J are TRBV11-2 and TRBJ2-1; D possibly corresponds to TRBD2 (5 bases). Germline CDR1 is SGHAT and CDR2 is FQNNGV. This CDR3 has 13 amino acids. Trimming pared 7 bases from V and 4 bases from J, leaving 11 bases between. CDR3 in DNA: TGTGCCAGCATGGGAGTAGGGTACAATGAGCAGTTCTTC. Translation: CASMGVGYNEQFF.

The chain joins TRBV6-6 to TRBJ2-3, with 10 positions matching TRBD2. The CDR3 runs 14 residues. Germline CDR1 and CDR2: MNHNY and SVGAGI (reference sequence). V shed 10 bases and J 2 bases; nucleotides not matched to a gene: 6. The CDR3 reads CATRTSGLTDTQYF. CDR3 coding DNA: TGTGCCACCCGGACTAGCGGCCTCACAGATACGCAGTATTTT.

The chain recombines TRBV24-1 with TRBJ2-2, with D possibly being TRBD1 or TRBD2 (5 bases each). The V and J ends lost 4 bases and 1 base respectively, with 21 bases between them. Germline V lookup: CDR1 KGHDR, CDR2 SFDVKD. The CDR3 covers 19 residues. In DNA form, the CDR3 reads TGTGCCACCAGTGACTCCGGACAAGGCGGGTTGGGGAACACCGGGGAGCTGTTTTTT. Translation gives CATSDSGQGGLGNTGELFF.

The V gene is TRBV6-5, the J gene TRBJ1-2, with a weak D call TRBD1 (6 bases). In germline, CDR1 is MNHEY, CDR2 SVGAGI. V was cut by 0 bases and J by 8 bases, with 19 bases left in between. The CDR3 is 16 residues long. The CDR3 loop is CASSYSLRGKRGGYTF. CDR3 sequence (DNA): TGTGCCAGCAGTTACTCGCTCAGGGGAAAACGCGGAGGCTACACCTTC.

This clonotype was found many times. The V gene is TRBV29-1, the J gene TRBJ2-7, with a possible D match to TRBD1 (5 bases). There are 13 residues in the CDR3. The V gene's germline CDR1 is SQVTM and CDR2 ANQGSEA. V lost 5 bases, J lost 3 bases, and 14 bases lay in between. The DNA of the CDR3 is TGCAGCGTTCCCGGGCAGGGAAACTACGAGCAGTACTTC. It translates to CSVPGQGNYEQYF.